This entry lists 29 T cell receptor beta chains sequenced from one sample in a study of identical twins. TCRdb re-called the 5' RACE reads through MiXCR, storing one row per CDR3 protein. The sample includes around 530,000 distinct CDR3 sequences, roughly 15% seen only once; the top ten take about 0.4%. The sample was also linked to a second study, of yellow fever vaccine responses in identical twins.

Sequences were obtained from CD4+ T cells sorted from blood. Receptors originate from a woman younger than 35 in good health.

V usage is TRBV20-1 and J usage is TRBJ2-3, with D possibly being TRBD1 (6 bases). Trimming cost V 6 bases and J 2 bases, with 15 bases left between them. Germline-derived CDR1 and CDR2 are DFQATT and SNEGSKA (reference sequence). The CDR3 has 14 amino acids. In nucleotides, the CDR3 is TGCAGTGCAAAAAGACAGGTTTTCACAGATACGCAGTATTTT. Encoded protein: CSAKRQVFTDTQYF.

J is TRBJ2-6 and V is TRBV25-1; D possibly corresponds to TRBD1 (6 bases). Germline assignment: CDR1 MGHDK and CDR2 SYGVNS. Trimming removed 1 base from V and 4 bases from J, with 11 bases in between. The length of the CDR3 is 16 residues. CDR3 amino acids: CASSEFVGAGANVLTF. In DNA, the CDR3 is TGTGCCAGCAGTGAATTTGTGGGGGCCGGGGCCAACGTCCTGACTTTC. The whole variable domain, filled in from reference TRBV25-1 and TRBJ2-6, reads EADIYQTPRYLVIGTGKKITLECSQTMGHDKMYWYQQDPGMELHLIHYSYGVNSTEKGDLSSESTVSRIRTEHFPLTLESARPSHTSQYLCASSEFVGAGANVLTFGAGSRLTVL.

The sample holds many counts of this clonotype. The rearrangement uses TRBV29-1 and TRBJ2-7, with TRBD1 as a possible D gene (7 bases). The V gene lost 6 bases and the J gene lost 0 bases, with 12 bases spanning the gap. This CDR3 region has 13 residues. Germline CDR1 and CDR2: SQVTM and ANQGSEA. As DNA, the CDR3 is TGCAGCGTCCGACAGGGAGGCTCCTACGAGCAGTACTTC. The encoded protein is CSVRQGGSYEQYF.

Turning to this clonotype: One junction end disagrees with the germline gene, perhaps due to a read error. The chain recombines TRBV7-9 with TRBJ2-5, with 9 positions matching TRBD2. Germline-derived CDR1 and CDR2 are SEHNR and FQNEAQ (reference sequence). CDR3 length: 12 amino acids. The CDR3 sequence: CASSPQAGGLQF. CDR3 bases: TGTGCCAGCAGCCCCCAAGCGGGGGGCCTTCAGTTC.

The chain employs TRBV20-1 and TRBJ1-2, with TRBD1 as a possible D gene (5 bases). The V end lost 0 bases, the J end lost 4 bases, and 15 bases lay between the germline ends. CDR1 DFQATT and CDR2 SNEGSKA come from the germline V gene (reference sequence). This CDR3 is built from 15 residues. The DNA for the CDR3 is TGCAGTGCTAGAGATCGTGGGGGGAGGCGCTATGGCTACACCTTC. It translates to CSARDRGGRRYGYTF.

There are a few counts of this clonotype. The chain carries TRBV5-6 and TRBJ2-1; perhaps TRBD2 as D (6 bases). V lost 2 bases, J lost 0 bases, and 9 bases lay in between. Germline-derived CDR1 and CDR2 are SGHDT and YYEEEE. CDR3 length equals 15 residues. The CDR3 here is CASSFGGTSYNEQFF. The CDR3 DNA sequence: TGTGCCAGCAGCTTTGGCGGGACCTCCTACAATGAGCAGTTCTTC.

This clonotype has only a few counts. This sequence joins TRBV7-2 and TRBJ1-1; 8 nucleotides agree with TRBD1. The J segment lost 3 bases and the V segment lost 2 bases, leaving 5 bases of the junction unmatched. Germline CDR1 is SGHTA and CDR2 is FQGNSA. This CDR3 spans 15 amino acids. In DNA form, the CDR3 reads TGTGCCAGCAGCTTAAGTGGACAGGGCCACACTGAAGCTTTCTTT. The encoded protein is CASSLSGQGHTEAFF.

A few counts support this clonotype. The CDR3 sequence is CASSEHSSGSEAFF. The DNA of the CDR3 is TGTGCCAGCAGTGAACATAGTTCAGGATCTGAAGCTTTCTTT. This chain uses TRBV25-1 with TRBJ1-1; no reliable D call. The V gene lost 2 bases and the J gene lost 6 bases, with 13 bases spanning the gap. The CDR3 has 14 residues. Per germline, CDR1 MGHDK and CDR2 SYGVNS. Full variable domain (outside the CDR3, taken from reference TRBV25-1 and TRBJ1-1): EADIYQTPRYLVIGTGKKITLECSQTMGHDKMYWYQQDPGMELHLIHYSYGVNSTEKGDLSSESTVSRIRTEHFPLTLESARPSHTSQYLCASSEHSSGSEAFFGQGTRLTVV.

The CDR3: CATSDSSGDRVYEQYF. DNA of the CDR3: TGTGCCACCAGTGATTCCTCCGGGGACAGGGTCTACGAGCAGTACTTC. The chain couples TRBV24-1 to TRBJ2-7; 9 bases map to TRBD1. CDR1 and CDR2 (germline): KGHDR, SFDVKD. This CDR3 region has 16 residues. V trimming: 2 bases; J trimming: 3 bases; junction bases outside the gene matches: 7.

This clonotype was observed at least ten times. The V and J genes are TRBV12-3 or TRBV12-4 and TRBJ1-6; D not certain. The CDR3 is 14 residues long. Trimming cost V 4 bases and J 4 bases, with 8 bases left between them. The CDR3 here is CASSWLEYNSPLHF. The CDR3 nucleotides are TGTGCCAGCAGTTGGTTGGAGTATAATTCACCCCTCCACTTT.

This clonotype was counted only a few times. The chain uses TRBV6-1 and TRBJ1-1; TRBD1 agrees at 7 bases. The CDR3 runs 13 residues. CDR1 is MNHNS, CDR2 SASEGT, per germline. Unmatched junction bases numbered 7, after V lost 8 bases and J lost 4 bases. The CDR3 protein is CASRQGGSTEAFF. The CDR3 bases are TGTGCCAGCCGACAGGGTGGCAGCACTGAAGCTTTCTTT.

The sample holds many counts of this clonotype. This sequence joins TRBV14 and TRBJ2-2; weak D call: TRBD2 (7 bases). The ends were cut back, 1 base at V and 6 bases at J, with 15 bases in the middle. Per the germline V gene, CDR1 is SGHDN and CDR2 is FVKESK. The CDR3 has 16 residues. The CDR3, as DNA: TGTGCCAGCAGCCAAGTCGGCGGGGGCCCGCCCGGGGAGCTGTTTTTT. As protein: CASSQVGGGPPGELFF.

V usage is TRBV20-1 and J usage is TRBJ2-1, with 7 bases identical to TRBD2. Per germline, CDR1 DFQATT and CDR2 SNEGSKA (reference sequence). CDR3 length: 15 amino acids. After removal of 5 bases from V and 0 bases from J, the junction contained 7 bases not matched to a gene. The DNA of the CDR3 is TGCAGTGCTGAGCCTCTAGCGGACTCCTACAATGAGCAGTTCTTC. It codes for CSAEPLADSYNEQFF.

This clonotype was detected once. The chain links TRBV9 to TRBJ2-1; D could derive from TRBD1 or TRBD2 (7 bases each). V gave up 3 bases and J gave up 5 bases, with 18 bases separating them. Germline V gene data show CDR1 as SGDLS and CDR2 as YYNGEE. The CDR3 consists of 16 residues. The CDR3 bases are TGTGCCAGCAGCGCCAGGGGGGGGACCACTGACAATGAGCAGTTCTTC. Protein: CASSARGGTTDNEQFF.

This clonotype was found a few times. CDR3 residues: CASSPLSVGNWAGELFF. CDR3 sequence (DNA): TGCGCCAGCAGCCCCCTGTCCGTGGGGAACTGGGCCGGGGAGCTGTTTTTT. The V gene is TRBV4-1, the J gene TRBJ2-2; unclear D gene. This CDR3 spans 17 amino acids. V gave up 4 bases and J gave up 6 bases, with 21 bases separating them. Germline-derived CDR1 and CDR2 are MGHRA and YSYEKL.

The V and J genes are TRBV7-3 and TRBJ2-3; tentatively, D is TRBD2 (5 bases). CDR1 and CDR2 from the germline V gene are SGHTA and FQGTGA. Trimming removed 5 bases at V and 6 bases at J, with 12 bases between. This CDR3 has 13 residues. The CDR3 protein is CASSPVGGDTQYF. In nucleotides, the CDR3 is TGTGCCAGCAGCCCTGTAGGCGGGGATACGCAGTATTTT.

This clonotype has more than one count but fewer than ten. V is TRBV18 and J is TRBJ2-1; possibly TRBD2 for D (6 bases). CDR3 length: 12 amino acids. Germline lookup yields CDR1 KGHSH and CDR2 LQKENI. The V and J ends lost 5 bases and 8 bases respectively, with 10 bases between them. The CDR3 spells CASSSRLDEQFF. The CDR3 DNA is TGTGCCAGCTCATCGCGACTAGATGAGCAGTTCTTC.

This clonotype was seen ten or more times. The J gene is TRBJ1-1, the V gene TRBV5-1, with 10 bases lining up with TRBD1. The germline gives CDR1 SGHRS, CDR2 YFSETQ. The CDR3 totals 14 residues. V dropped 3 bases and J dropped 5; count of bases not matched to a gene: 4. CDR3 amino acids: CASSSWDRGTEAFF. DNA of the CDR3: TGCGCCAGCAGCTCCTGGGACAGGGGTACTGAAGCTTTCTTT.

This chain connects TRBV10-1 to TRBJ2-1; D might be TRBD1 (6 bases). The germline CDR1 and CDR2 sequences are WNHNN and SYGVQD (reference sequence). V dropped 2 bases and J dropped 9 bases, with 20 bases sitting between them. The CDR3 has 16 residues. The CDR3 region has the DNA TGCGCCAGCAGTGAGAGTCTGGGGGCCCCCGTGGGTGAGCAGTTCTTC. As protein: CASSESLGAPVGEQFF.

This clonotype was seen repeatedly, ten times or more. The chain is built from TRBV29-1 and TRBJ2-1; 7 bases map to TRBD1. The CDR3 sequence is 13 residues long. Germline CDR1 is SQVTM and CDR2 is ANQGSEA. The V and J ends lost 7 bases and 2 bases, in that order; junction bases with no gene match: 5. CDR3 in DNA: TGCAGCGCAGGACAGGTCCCCTACAATGAGCAGTTCTTC. Its translation: CSAGQVPYNEQFF.

The rearrangement uses TRBV6-5 and TRBJ2-1; TRBD1 matches 8 bases. V shed 0 bases, J shed 3 bases, and the junction held 4 bases outside the gene matches. In germline, CDR1 is MNHEY, CDR2 SVGAGI. This CDR3 spans 16 amino acids. CDR3 in amino acids: CASSYSGRGHYNEQFF. CDR3 DNA: TGTGCCAGCAGTTACTCTGGCAGGGGGCACTACAATGAGCAGTTCTTC.

The DNA for the CDR3 is TGTGCCACCAGCAGAGATGTGGGTTGGGATGAGCAGTTCTTC. Translating gives CATSRDVGWDEQFF. V gene TRBV15 combines with J gene TRBJ2-1; D unresolved. The germline CDR1 and CDR2 sequences are LNHNV and YYDKDF (reference sequence). With 0 bases removed from V and 8 bases from J, the gap between germline ends came to 11 bases. The CDR3 runs to 14 residues.

This clonotype was counted a single time. The chain combines TRBV7-2 with TRBJ2-5; TRBD2 agrees at 13 bases. V gave up 6 bases and J gave up 5 bases; unmatched junction bases: 9. This CDR3 has 16 residues. Germline lookup yields CDR1 SGHTA and CDR2 FQGNSA. The CDR3 sequence: CASSRGLAGVWETQYF. DNA for the CDR3: TGTGCCAGCAGTCGAGGACTAGCGGGGGTGTGGGAGACCCAGTACTTC.

In its sample, this clonotype was seen a few times. The chain couples TRBV11-2 to TRBJ2-5; D uncertain. CDR3 length: 14 residues. V lost 5 bases, J lost 2 bases, and 12 bases lay in between. Germline V lookup: CDR1 SGHAT, CDR2 FQNNGV. CDR3 nucleotides: TGTGCCAGCAGCCAATCCTCCGTACAAGAGACCCAGTACTTC. Amino acid sequence: CASSQSSVQETQYF.

This clonotype has only a few counts. CDR3 nucleotides: TGCAGTGCTAGAGAGCAGACATTAAGCACAGATACGCAGTATTTT. It yields the protein CSAREQTLSTDTQYF. The J gene is TRBJ2-3, the V gene TRBV20-1, with D uncertain. V lost 0 bases to trimming and J lost 0 bases, with 10 bases between them. CDR1 and CDR2 (germline): DFQATT, SNEGSKA (reference sequence). This CDR3 contains 15 residues.

The sample holds a few counts of this clonotype. The rearrangement joins TRBV7-9 to TRBJ2-1, with a weak D call TRBD2 (6 bases). Between the trimmed V and J ends, which lost 0 bases and 0 bases, there was a span of 9 bases. CDR3 length: 16 residues. The germline V gene encodes CDR1 SEHNR and CDR2 FQNEAQ (reference sequence). In DNA form, the CDR3 reads TGTGCCAGCAGCTTAGCTGCGGGGATCTCCTACAATGAGCAGTTCTTC. As protein: CASSLAAGISYNEQFF.

This clonotype was counted once. The V call is TRBV18, the J call TRBJ2-1; TRBD2 matches 12 bases. V gave up 0 bases and J gave up 9 bases; unmatched junction bases: 6. Germline V gene sequence: CDR1 KGHSH, CDR2 LQKENI. This CDR3 has 16 amino acids. Here the CDR3 DNA reads TGTGCCAGCTCACCACCGCCTAGCGGGGGGGCCCCTGAGCAGTTCTTC. Translation gives CASSPPPSGGAPEQFF.

There are a few counts of this clonotype. V and J are TRBV5-1 and TRBJ1-1, with D unclear. Germline V gene data show CDR1 as SGHRS and CDR2 as YFSETQ. The germline V and J ends were trimmed by 4 bases and 1 base, with 8 bases remaining between them. This CDR3 region has 13 residues. The CDR3 spells CASSGNRNTEAFF. CDR3 DNA sequence: TGCGCCAGCAGCGGGAACAGGAACACTGAAGCTTTCTTT.

Written as DNA, the CDR3 is TGCGCCAGCAGTCCCCCTCGCAGGGGTTGTAACTATGGCTACACCTTC. It is translated as CASSPPRRGCNYGYTF. The genes are TRBV23-1 and TRBJ1-2; D perhaps matches TRBD1 (6 bases). TRBV23-1 carries the ORF label, with uncertain function. The CDR3 is made up of 16 amino acids. V was shortened by 4 bases and J by 1 base, with 16 bases between the two germline ends.